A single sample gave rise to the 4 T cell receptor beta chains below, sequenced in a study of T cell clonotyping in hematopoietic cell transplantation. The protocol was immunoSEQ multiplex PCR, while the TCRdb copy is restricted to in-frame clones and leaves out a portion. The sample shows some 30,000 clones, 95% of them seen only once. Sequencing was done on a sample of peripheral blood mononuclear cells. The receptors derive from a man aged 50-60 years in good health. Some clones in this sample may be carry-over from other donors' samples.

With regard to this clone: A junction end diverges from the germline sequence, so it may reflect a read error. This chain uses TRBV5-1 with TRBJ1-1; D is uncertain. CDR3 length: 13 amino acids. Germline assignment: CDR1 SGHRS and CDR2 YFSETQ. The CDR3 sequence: CASTLGMNTEAFF. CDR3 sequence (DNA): TGCGCCAGCACCTTGGGAATGAACACTGAAGCTTTCTTT.

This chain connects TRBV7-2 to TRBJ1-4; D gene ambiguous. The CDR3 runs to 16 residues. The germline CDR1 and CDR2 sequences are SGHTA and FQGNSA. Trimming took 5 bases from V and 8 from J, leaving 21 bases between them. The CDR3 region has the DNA TGTGCCAGCAGCCCGGACGGTGGGTTAGGTCCAGAAAAACTGTTTTTT. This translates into CASSPDGGLGPEKLFF.

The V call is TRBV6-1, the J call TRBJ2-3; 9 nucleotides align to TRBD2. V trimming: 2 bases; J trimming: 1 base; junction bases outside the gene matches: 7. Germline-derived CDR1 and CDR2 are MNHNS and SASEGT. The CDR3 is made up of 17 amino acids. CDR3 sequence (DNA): TGTGCCAGCAGTGAAATAATGGGCGGGGGGGGCACAGATACGCAGTATTTT. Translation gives CASSEIMGGGGTDTQYF.

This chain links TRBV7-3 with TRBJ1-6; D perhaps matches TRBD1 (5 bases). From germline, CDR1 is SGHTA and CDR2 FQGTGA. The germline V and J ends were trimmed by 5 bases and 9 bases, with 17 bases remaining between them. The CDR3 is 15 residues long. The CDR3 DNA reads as TGTGCCAGCAGCCTGACCCGGGACCAGGGTTCACCCCTCCACTTT. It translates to CASSLTRDQGSPLHF.